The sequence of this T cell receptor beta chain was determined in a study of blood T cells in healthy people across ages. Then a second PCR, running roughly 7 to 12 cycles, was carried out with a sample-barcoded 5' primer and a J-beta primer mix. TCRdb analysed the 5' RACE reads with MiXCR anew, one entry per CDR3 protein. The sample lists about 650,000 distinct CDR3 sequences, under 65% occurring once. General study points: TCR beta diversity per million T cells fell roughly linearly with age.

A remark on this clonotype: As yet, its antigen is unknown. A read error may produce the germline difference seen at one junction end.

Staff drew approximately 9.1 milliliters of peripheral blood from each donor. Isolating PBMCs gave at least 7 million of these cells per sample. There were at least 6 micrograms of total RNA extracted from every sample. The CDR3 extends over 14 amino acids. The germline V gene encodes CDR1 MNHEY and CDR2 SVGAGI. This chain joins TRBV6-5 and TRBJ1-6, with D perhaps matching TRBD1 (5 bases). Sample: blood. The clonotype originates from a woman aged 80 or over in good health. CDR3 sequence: CARSYGQGNSPLHF. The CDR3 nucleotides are TGTGCCAGAAGTTACGGGCAGGGCAATTCACCCCTCCACTTT.